This TCR beta chain comes out of a study of CD8+CD57+ T cells in acquired aplastic anemia. For the study at large: Recorded DNA amounts for sorted CD4+ and CD8+ cells had an average of approximately 3 ug.

Study-level findings and limits: Overlapping CD8+ CDR3 repertoires of patients and controls contained 25 to 35 shared sequences.

Worth noting for this clonotype: Its antigen is currently unknown.

Profiling of TCR beta VDJ combinations and CDR3 sequences used genomic DNA as template. MiXCR, run by TCRdb on the reads, gives a single entry per CDR3 protein. Of about 200,000 distinct CDR3 sequences in the sample, 65% were seen once. Patients selected for sequencing had displayed CD8+CD57+ cell expansion by flow cytometry. Severe acquired aplastic anemia was the diagnosis recorded for all patients. Patient blood was sampled before any therapy had been received. The sequence was obtained from a human donor with aplastic anemia. The sample was sorted CD4+, CD8+, or CD8+CD57+ T cells (not recorded which) from PBMCs.

DNA for the CDR3: TGCGCCAGCAGCCAAGATCCGGGCAGCTATTCACCCCTCCACTTT. Translated: CASSQDPGSYSPLHF. The V gene is TRBV4-3, the J gene TRBJ1-6; no clear D. Trimming stripped 0 bases from V and 8 bases from J, with 11 bases between. This CDR3 is built from 15 residues. Germline V gives CDR1 LGHNA, CDR2 YSLEER.